The 5 T cell receptor beta chains presented below share a single source sample, sequenced in a study of cytomegalovirus exposure and HLA in healthy donors. Produced via immunoSEQ multiplex PCR; TCRdb's table is partial and in-frame only. The sample includes tens of thousands of clones, about 94% seen only once; the top ten take approximately 1.3%. The material sequenced was PBMCs. The receptors shown here come from a man younger than 30 in good health and CMV-seropositive.

The chain links TRBV29-1 to TRBJ1-3; no clear D gene. V was pared by 7 bases and J by 1 base, with 8 bases between. Germline V gene sequence: CDR1 SQVTM, CDR2 ANQGSEA. The CDR3 loop spans 12 amino acids. The CDR3, as DNA: TGCAGCGCCGAGGAGTCTGGAAACACCATATATTTT. Amino acid sequence: CSAEESGNTIYF.

This clone came up once. V is TRBV2 and J is TRBJ1-5; D uncertain. Trimming removed 6 bases at V and 5 bases at J, with 14 bases between. Germline loops: CDR1 SNHLY, CDR2 FYNNEI. The CDR3 totals 14 residues. The CDR3 region is CASRIDGSYQPQHF. The CDR3 DNA is TGTGCCAGCAGGATTGACGGGAGCTATCAGCCCCAGCATTTT.

The genes are TRBV4-1 and TRBJ1-3; 9 bases align to TRBD1. Per germline, CDR1 MGHRA and CDR2 YSYEKL. This CDR3 comprises 15 residues. Trimming cost V 4 bases and J 2 bases; bases outside gene matches: 3. Here the CDR3 DNA reads TGCGCCAGCAGCCGAAACAGGGGGCCTGGAAACACCATATATTTT. It encodes CASSRNRGPGNTIYF.

The chain uses TRBV19 and TRBJ1-1, with a tentative D call TRBD1 (5 bases). This CDR3 region has 12 residues. The ends were cut back, 5 bases at V and 7 bases at J, with 11 bases in the middle. Germline loops: CDR1 LNHDA, CDR2 SQIVND (reference sequence). CDR3 sequence reads: CASSVTANEAFF. The CDR3 DNA reads TGTGCCAGTAGTGTGACAGCGAATGAAGCTTTCTTT. The entire variable domain, with the rest obtained from reference TRBV19 and TRBJ1-1, is as follows: DGGITQSPKYLFRKEGQNVTLSCEQNLNHDAMYWYRQDPGQGLRLIYYSQIVNDFQKGDIAEGYSVSREKKESFPLTVTSAQKNPTAFYLCASSVTANEAFFGQGTRLTVV.

The chain couples TRBV15 to TRBJ2-7; D uncertain. Per the germline V gene, CDR1 is LNHNV and CDR2 is YYDKDF (reference sequence). Trimming cost V 2 bases and J 4 bases, with 9 bases left between them. This CDR3 has 13 residues. CDR3 sequence: CATSRSGSYEQYF. The CDR3, as DNA: TGTGCCACCAGCAGATCTGGCTCATACGAGCAGTACTTC.